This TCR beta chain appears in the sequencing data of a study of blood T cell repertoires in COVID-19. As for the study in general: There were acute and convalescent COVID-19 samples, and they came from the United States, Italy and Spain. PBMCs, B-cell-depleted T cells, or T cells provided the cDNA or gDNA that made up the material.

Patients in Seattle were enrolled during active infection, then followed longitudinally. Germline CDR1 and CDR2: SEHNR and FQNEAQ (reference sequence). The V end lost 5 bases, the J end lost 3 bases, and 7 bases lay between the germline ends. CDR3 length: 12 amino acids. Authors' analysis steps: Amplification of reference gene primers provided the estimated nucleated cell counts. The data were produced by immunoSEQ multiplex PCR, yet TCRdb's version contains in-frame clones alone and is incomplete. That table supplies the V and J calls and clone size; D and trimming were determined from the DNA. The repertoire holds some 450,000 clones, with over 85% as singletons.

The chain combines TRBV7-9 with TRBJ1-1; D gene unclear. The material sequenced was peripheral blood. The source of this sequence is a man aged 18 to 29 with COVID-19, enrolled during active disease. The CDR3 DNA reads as TGTGCCAGCAGCCGACTGGACACTGAAGCTTTCTTT. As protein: CASSRLDTEAFF.